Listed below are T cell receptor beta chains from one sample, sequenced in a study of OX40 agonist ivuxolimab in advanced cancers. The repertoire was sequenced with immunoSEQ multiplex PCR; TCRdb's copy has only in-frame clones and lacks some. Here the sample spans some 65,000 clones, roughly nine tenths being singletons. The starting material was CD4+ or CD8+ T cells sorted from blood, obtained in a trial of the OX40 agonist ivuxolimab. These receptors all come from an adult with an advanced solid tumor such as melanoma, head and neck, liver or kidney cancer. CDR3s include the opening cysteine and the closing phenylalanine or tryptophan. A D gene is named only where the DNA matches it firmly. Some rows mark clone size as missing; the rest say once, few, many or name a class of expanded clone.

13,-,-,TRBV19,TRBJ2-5,CASSIGMGETQYF
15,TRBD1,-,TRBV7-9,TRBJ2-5,CASSSDRVGVETQYF
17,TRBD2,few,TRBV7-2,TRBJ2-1,CASSLASSGGAYNEQFF
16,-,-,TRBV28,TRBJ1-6,CASSPVSRPQNPRNHF
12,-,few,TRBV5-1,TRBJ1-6,CASSLGDSPLHF
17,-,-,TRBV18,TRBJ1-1,CASSPWDYSGLTTEAFF
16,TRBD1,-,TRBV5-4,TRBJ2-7,CASSSFNRGRKYEQYF
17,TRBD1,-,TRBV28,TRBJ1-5,CASSLWGTGGANQPQHF
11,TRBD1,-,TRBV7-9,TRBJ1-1,CASSAGTVPFF
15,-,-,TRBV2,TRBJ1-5,CASSMGGESNQPQHF
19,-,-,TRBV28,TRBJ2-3,CASRLSRDNLPISTDTQYF
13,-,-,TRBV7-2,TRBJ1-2,CASSTTGSQGYTF
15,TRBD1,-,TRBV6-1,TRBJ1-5,CASSDETGGYQPQHF
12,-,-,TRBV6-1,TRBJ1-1,CASTDSGTEAFF
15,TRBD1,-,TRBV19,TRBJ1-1,CASIPIDRGLTEAFF
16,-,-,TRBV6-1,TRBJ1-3,CASSDPQGSGGNTIYF
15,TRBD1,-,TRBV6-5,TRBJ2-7,CASSYSGDRAYEQYF
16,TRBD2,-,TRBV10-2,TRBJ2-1,CASSESGGSGHNEQFF
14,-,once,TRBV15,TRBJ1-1,CATSRVQFNTEAFF
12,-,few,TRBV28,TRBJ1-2,CASSPRNYGYTF
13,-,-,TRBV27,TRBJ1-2,CASSRGANYGYTF
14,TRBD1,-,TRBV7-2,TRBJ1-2,CASSPETGNYGYTF
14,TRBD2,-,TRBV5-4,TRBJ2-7,CASSSLGEGRQQYF
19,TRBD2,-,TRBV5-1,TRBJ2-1,CASSLARLAGVNSYNEQFF
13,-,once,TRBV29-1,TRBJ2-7,CSVVGRLGVEQYF
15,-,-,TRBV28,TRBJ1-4,CASSTPTTTNEKLFF
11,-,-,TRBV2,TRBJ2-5,CASSEEETQYF
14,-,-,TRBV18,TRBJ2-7,CASSPPGGGYEQYF
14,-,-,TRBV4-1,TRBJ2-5,CASSPLGEAETQYF
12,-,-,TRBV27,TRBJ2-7,CASSTQGYEQYF
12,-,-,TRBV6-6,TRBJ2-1,CASSPTDNEQFF
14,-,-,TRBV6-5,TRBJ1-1,CASSSGTANTEAFF
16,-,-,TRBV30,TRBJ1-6,CAWSWSGSSYNSPLHF
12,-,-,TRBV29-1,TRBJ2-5,CSVVGQKETQYF
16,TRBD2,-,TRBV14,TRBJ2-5,CASSQLGGYYQETQYF
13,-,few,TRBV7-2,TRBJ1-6,CASSFDQGSPLHF
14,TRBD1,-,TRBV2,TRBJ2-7,CASNTGQGVHEQYF
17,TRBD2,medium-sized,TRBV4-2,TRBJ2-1,CASSQGLAGGGFNEQFF
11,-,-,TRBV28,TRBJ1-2,CASSYNYGYTF
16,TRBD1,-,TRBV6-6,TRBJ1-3,CASSYSTGRSGNTIYF
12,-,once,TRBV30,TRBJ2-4,CAWSVGDAIQYF
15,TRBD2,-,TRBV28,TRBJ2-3,CASSPLAGGGDTQYF
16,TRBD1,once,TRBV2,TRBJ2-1,CASRRDPGQGSNEQFF
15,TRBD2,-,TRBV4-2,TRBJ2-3,CASRGTSGSADTQYF
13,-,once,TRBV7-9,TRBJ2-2,CASSFGGTGELFF
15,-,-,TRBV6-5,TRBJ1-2,CASRTSQGLGYGYTF
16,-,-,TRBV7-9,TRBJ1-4,CASSPEVTKTGEKLFF
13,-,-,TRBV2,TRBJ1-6,CASSNYGGSPLHF